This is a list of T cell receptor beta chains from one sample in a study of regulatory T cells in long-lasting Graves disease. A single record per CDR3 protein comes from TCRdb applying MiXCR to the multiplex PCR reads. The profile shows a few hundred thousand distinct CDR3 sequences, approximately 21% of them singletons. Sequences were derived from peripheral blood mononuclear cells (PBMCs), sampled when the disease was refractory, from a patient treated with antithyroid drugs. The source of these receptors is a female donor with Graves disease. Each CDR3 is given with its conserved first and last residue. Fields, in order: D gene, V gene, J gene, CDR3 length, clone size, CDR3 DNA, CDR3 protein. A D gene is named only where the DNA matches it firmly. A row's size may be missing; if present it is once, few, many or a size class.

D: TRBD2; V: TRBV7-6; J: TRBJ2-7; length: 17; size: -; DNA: TGTGCCAGCAGCTCCCTAGCGGGGGGGAAACATTCCTACGAGCAGTACTTC; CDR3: CASSSLAGGKHSYEQYF
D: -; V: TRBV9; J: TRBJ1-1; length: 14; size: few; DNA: TGTGCCAGCAGCGTAGGACAGATGAACACTGAAGCTTTCTTT; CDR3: CASSVGQMNTEAFF
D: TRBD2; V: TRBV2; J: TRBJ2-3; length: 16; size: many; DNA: TGTGCCAGCAGTGAATACGGGGGGGCACGCACAGATACGCAGTATTTT; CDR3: CASSEYGGARTDTQYF
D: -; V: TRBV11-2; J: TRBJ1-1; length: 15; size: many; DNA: TGTGCCAGCAGCTTATCTAGGAATCGCGGCACTGAAGCTTTCTTT; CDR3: CASSLSRNRGTEAFF
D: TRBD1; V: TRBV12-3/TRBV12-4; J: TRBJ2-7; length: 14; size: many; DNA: TGTGCCAGCAGTAGGACAGGGCCTCTCTACGAGCAGTACTTC; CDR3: CASSRTGPLYEQYF
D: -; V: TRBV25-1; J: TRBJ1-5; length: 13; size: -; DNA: TGTGCCAGCAGTCCGGGACGGCATCAGCCCCAGCATTTT; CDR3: CASSPGRHQPQHF
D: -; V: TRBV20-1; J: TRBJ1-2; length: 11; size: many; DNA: TGCAGTGTTAGACAGACCAATGGCTACACCTTC; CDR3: CSVRQTNGYTF
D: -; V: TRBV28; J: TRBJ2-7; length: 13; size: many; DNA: TGTGCCAGCAGATGGGGACGAACCTACGAGCAGTACTTC; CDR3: CASRWGRTYEQYF
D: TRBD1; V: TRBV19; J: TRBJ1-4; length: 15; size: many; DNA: TGTGCCAGTAGTATGGGACAGGAACCCATCAAAAAACTGTTTTTT; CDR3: CASSMGQEPIKKLFF
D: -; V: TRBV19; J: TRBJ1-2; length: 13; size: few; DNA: TGTGCCAGTAGGCTACAGGGAGAAAATGGCTACACCTTC; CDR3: CASRLQGENGYTF
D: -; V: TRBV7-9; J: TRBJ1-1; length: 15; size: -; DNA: TGTGCCAGCAGCTTAGTGGTGGGAGCCCCACGTGGAGCTTTCTTT; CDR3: CASSLVVGAPRGAFF
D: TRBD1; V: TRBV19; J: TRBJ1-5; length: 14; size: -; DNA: TGTGCCAGTACCCTCTCAGGGGGAAAACAGCCCCAGCATTTT; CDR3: CASTLSGGKQPQHF
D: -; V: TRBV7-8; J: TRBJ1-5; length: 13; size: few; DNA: TGTGCCAGCAGCTTATCCCCAAGTCAGCCCCAGCATTTT; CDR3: CASSLSPSQPQHF
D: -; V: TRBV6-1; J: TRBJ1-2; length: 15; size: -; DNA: TGTGCCAGCAGTCCAAGGACTACAGGGACGGGCAGCTACACCTTC; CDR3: CASSPRTTGTGSYTF
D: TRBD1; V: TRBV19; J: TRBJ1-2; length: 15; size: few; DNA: TGTGCCAGTAGCGAACAGGGGGCCACTAACTATGGCTACACCTTC; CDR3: CASSEQGATNYGYTF
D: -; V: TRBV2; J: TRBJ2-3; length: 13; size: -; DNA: TGTGCCAGCAGTGAAGCGGAGGGGGATACGCAGTATTTT; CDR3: CASSEAEGDTQYF
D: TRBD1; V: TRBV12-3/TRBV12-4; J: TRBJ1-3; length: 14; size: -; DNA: TGTGCCAGCAGTGCCGCCAGGGGGTCGGACACCATATATTTT; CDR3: CASSAARGSDTIYF
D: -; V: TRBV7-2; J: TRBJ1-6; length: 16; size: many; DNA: TGTGCCAGCAGCTTAGTAGGGGCCGGCTATAATTCACCCCTCCACTTT; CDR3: CASSLVGAGYNSPLHF
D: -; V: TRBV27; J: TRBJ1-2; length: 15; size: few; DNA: TGTGCCAGCAGTCCCCCCGAGGGGAGTTTCGCGGGCTACACCTTC; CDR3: CASSPPEGSFAGYTF
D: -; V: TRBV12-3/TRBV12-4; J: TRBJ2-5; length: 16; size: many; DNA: TGTGCCAGCAGTTCTCACCGTGGGGTAGTCCAAGAGACCCAGTACTTC; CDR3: CASSSHRGVVQETQYF